This T cell receptor (beta chain) was obtained from a study of shared clonotypes between healthy human individuals (dated by TCRdb to about 2020). With respect to the entire study: A few men and two women, aged 18 to 49 years, made up the cohort. Per donor, three plates each were used for CD4 naive and CD4 memory, two for CD8 naive, and one for CD8 memory. Blood TCR repertoires of a handful of healthy adults were deeply sequenced to estimate repertoire size and the extent of clonotype sharing between individuals. To increase sequencing depth and limit assay-specific biases, different laboratories used diverse techniques to prepare libraries and sequence TCR repertoires. Per donor, leukapheresis produced somewhere between about 0.94 and 9 billion PBMCs. The paper as a whole reports these results and caveats: Estimated clonotype richness was generally larger for naive than for memory subsets. Compared with non-shared clonotypes, the clonotypes found in all four sorted-subset donors had higher generation probabilities. Sharing across a few donors was observed for around 5% of naive CD4, around 3.5% of naive CD8, 2% to 2.5% of memory CD4, and over 0.3% of memory CD8 clonotypes. Sampling was restricted to blood, and TCR repertoires in tissues likely differ from the TCR repertoires found in blood. Pairwise subsampling led to the expectation that sequencing depth would affect the degree of clonotype sharing among donors. Even with the large sequencing depth, rarefaction of the sorted-subset datasets indicated that sequencing was incomplete. Because the study included only a small number of donors, the genetic and exposure-history diversity represented was limited.

Using the deep immunoSEQ assay, TCR CDR3 regions were amplified from genomic DNA by multiplex PCR. Extracted genomic DNA from each cell subset was distributed evenly across all wells of several immunoSEQ 96-well plates, and each plate was treated as a replicate. For sorted subsets, about 200 ng genomic DNA, equal to some 28,000 T cell genomes, was loaded into each replicate PCR. The purified libraries were quantified using a Qubit 3.0 fluorometer, sized with a Bioanalyzer 2100, and then quantified again using the KAPA Library Quantification kit. Every immunoSEQ 96-well plate was sequenced on a dedicated single-read 150-cycle Illumina NextSeq 550 flow cell. Per the authors' processing: The immunoSEQ output contained only junctional sequences without quality scores, so filtering could not match that applied to full-length reads. To assign V/J genes and CDR3, sequences were annotated using PyIR, a Python wrapper for IgBLAST v1.9, with IMGT germline references. Reads were filtered out if the reads had weak V/J assignments (E-value above 1e-6), no CDR3, stop codons, out-of-frame junctions, or ambiguous translated residues. V3J clonotypes were defined as sequences sharing an identical inferred V gene, J gene, and CDR3 amino acid sequence. The percentage overlap between two repertoires was calculated by dividing the number of shared unique clonotypes by the size of the smaller repertoire. Richness of each repertoire was evaluated using RTK rarefaction, the Chao1 estimator, and Recon v2.1 estimates of unobserved clonotypes. OLGA was used to compute generation probabilities for all TCRbeta clonotypes that the gDNA method yielded from a handful of donors. TCRdb took over this immuneACCESS table, retaining in-frame rearrangements with V and J assigned. Such tables are incomplete; in checked studies, under half of the missing clones stem from an unresolved V gene, and the remainder is unexplained. D and trimming were read from the DNA, whereas the V and J calls and clone size are those reported in that table. For this sample there are roughly 500,000 clones; 95% to 96% appear just once. About 0.064% of the sample is taken by the ten largest.

V is reduced by 6 bases and J by 2 bases, leaving a spacing of 8 bases between them. CDR1 SNHLY and CDR2 FYNNEI are derived from the germline V gene. Measured from the cysteine to the phenylalanine, the CDR3 is 13 residues long. The only DNA kept is the CDR3, 39 bases in frame from the first base. To note about this clone: This clone's antigen is unknown. No base qualities exist here, and no much larger clone lies one base off it.

Healthy HIV-negative adults with no recently reported acute infections or vaccinations were included as donors. Every donor was a Caucasian adult residing in Nashville, Tennessee, USA. CD4+ T cells were enriched through magnetic negative selection, after which naive cells were positively selected on CD45RA and the remaining negative fraction served as the memory subset. Blood was collected by leukapheresis, and PBMCs were isolated by Ficoll-Histopaque density gradient centrifugation and then cryopreserved in liquid nitrogen vapor phase. Analytical flow cytometry was used to check the purity and quantity of every magnetically sorted T cell population. From each sorted fraction, genomic DNA was isolated and quantified by UV absorbance on a Nanodrop 2000c.

The sequence was collected from a woman in her 30s in good health. This sequence uses TRBV2 and TRBJ1-3; confidence is insufficient to name the D gene. The sequenced sample was naive CD4+ T cells sorted from blood. This specimen's cell subset or site label, per the study, means: CD45RA+ positively selected. The CDR3 protein sequence reads: CASRDLPGNTIYF. The DNA sequence is as follows: TGTGCCAGCAGGGACTTGCCTGGAAACACCATATATTTT.